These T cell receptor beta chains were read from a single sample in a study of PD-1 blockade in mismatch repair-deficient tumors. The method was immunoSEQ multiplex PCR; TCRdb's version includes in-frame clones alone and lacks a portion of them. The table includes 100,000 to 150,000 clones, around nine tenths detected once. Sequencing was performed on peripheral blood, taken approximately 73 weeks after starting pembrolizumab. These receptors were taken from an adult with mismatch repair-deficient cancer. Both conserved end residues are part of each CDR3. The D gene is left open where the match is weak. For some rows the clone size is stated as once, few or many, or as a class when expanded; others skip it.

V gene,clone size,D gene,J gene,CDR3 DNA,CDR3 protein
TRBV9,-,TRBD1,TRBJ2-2,TGTGCCAGCAGCGCCTTTGGGACAGCCGGGCCGACCGGGGAGCTGTTTTTT,CASSAFGTAGPTGELFF
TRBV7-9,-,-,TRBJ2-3,TGTGCCAGCAGCTTCGGGCGGACTTTGTCAGATACGCAGTATTTT,CASSFGRTLSDTQYF
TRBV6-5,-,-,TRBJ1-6,TGTGCCAGCAGTACAGACCTTGCCTATTCACCCCTCCACTTT,CASSTDLAYSPLHF
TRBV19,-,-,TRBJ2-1,TGTGCCAGTATCAGCCCAGATTACAATGAGCAGTTCTTC,CASISPDYNEQFF
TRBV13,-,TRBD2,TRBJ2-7,TGTGCCAGCAGTCTATCTAGCGGGAGTAAGTTTTACGAGCAGTACTTC,CASSLSSGSKFYEQYF
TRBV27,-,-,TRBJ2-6,TGTGCCAGCAGTTTAAGGGCCGGGGCCAACGTCCTGACTTTC,CASSLRAGANVLTF
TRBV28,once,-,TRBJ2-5,TGTGCCAGCACCGAACTTCGGACACTCCACGGACAAGAGACCCAGTACTTC,CASTELRTLHGQETQYF
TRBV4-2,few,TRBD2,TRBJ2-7,TGTGCCAGCAGCCAAGAACTAGCGCCCTACGAGCAGTACTTC,CASSQELAPYEQYF
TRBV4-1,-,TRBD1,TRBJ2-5,TGCGCCAGTCATACAGGACAGGGGATCCAAGAGACCCAGTACTTC,CASHTGQGIQETQYF
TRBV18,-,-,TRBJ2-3,TGTGCCAGCTCACCAGCAGGGACTAGCACAGATACGCAGTATTTT,CASSPAGTSTDTQYF
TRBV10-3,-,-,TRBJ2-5,TGTGCCATCAGTGGGACTTGGGACAGTGGGGGGTTCCAAGAGACCCAGTACTTC,CAISGTWDSGGFQETQYF
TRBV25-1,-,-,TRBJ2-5,TGTGCCAGCAGTGAACGGAAGGCGGAAGGAGGGCAAGAGACCCAGTACTTC,CASSERKAEGGQETQYF
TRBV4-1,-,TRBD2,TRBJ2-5,TGCGCCAGCAGCCAATACCGACAAGGCGGGGGACAAGAGACCCAGTACTTC,CASSQYRQGGGQETQYF
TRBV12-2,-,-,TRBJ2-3,TGTGCAAGTCGCCCTAGAAACAGGAACCACACAGATACGCAGTATTTT,CASRPRNRNHTDTQYF
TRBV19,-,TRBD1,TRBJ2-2,TGTGCCAGTAGTATAGTGGGGACAGGGAGGACCGGGGAGCTGTTTTTT,CASSIVGTGRTGELFF
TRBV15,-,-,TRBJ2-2,TGTGCCACCAGCGGGGGGAGGGGGGCGAACACCGGGGAGCTGTTTTTT,CATSGGRGANTGELFF
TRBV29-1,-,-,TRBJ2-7,TGCAGCGCCTCGGGCCCACGGGGCGAGCAGTACTTC,CSASGPRGEQYF
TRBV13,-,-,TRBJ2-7,TGTGCCAGCAGCACCAGACAGATCGTGGGTGAGGAGCAGTACTTC,CASSTRQIVGEEQYF
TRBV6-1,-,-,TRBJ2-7,TGTGCCAGCAGCGCGGGACAGCCGGGATCCTACGAGCAGTACTTC,CASSAGQPGSYEQYF
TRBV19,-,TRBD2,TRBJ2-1,TGTGCCCCAAAGCGGGAGGGCCACCCCTCCTACAATGAGCAGTTCTTC,CAPKREGHPSYNEQFF
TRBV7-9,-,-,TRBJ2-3,TGTGCCAGCAGCTTAGCGCGAGGGACGGGAGATACGCAGTATTTT,CASSLARGTGDTQYF
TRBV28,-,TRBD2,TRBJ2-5,TGTGCCAGCAGTTCAATAGCGGGTCTCGAAGAGACCCAGTACTTC,CASSSIAGLEETQYF
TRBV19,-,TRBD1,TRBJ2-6,TGTGCCACCTCGGACAGGGGGTCCTCTGGGGCCAACGTCCTGACTTTC,CATSDRGSSGANVLTF
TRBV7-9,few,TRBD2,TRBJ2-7,TGTGCCAGCAGGGCGGGAGGCGGCGAGCAGTACTTC,CASRAGGGEQYF
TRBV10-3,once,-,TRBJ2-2,TGTGCCATCAGTGAGGCGAGAAACACCGGGGAGCTGTTTTTT,CAISEARNTGELFF
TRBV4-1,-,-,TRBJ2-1,TGCGCCAGCGGAGGCGGGACCCTGTTCAATGAGCAGTTCTTC,CASGGGTLFNEQFF
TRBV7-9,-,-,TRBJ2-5,TGTGCCAGCAGCTTAGGCAGGGAGACCCAGTACTTC,CASSLGRETQYF
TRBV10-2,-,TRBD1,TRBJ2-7,TGCGCCAGCAGTGCGACGACAGGGGGAGGCTACGAGCAGTACTTC,CASSATTGGGYEQYF
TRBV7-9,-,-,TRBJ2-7,TGTGCCAGCAGCGGAAGAACAGGGCATTCCTACGAGCAGTACTTC,CASSGRTGHSYEQYF
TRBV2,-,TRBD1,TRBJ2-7,TGTGCCAGCACGTTTGGGACAGGGTACTACGAGCAGTACTTC,CASTFGTGYYEQYF
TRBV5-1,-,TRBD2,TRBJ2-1,TGCGCCAGCAGCTGGACTAGCGGGAGGGCTCGCTCCTACAATGAGCAGTTCTTC,CASSWTSGRARSYNEQFF
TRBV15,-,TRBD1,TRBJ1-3,TGTGCCACCAGCACCGGACAGGGGCACTCTGGAAACACCATATATTTT,CATSTGQGHSGNTIYF
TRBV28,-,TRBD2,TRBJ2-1,TGTGCCAGCAGTTTATTAGGGGGGACTAGCGGGAGGGGCAATGAGCAGTTCTTC,CASSLLGGTSGRGNEQFF
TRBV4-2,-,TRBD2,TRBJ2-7,TGTGCCAGCAGCCAAAGCCTAGCGGATGGCTACGAGCAGTACTTC,CASSQSLADGYEQYF
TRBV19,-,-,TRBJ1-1,TGTGCCAGTACCCTAGGACGGAGGAACACTGAAGCTTTCTTT,CASTLGRRNTEAFF
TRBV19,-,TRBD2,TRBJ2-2,TGTGCCAGTAGTTGGAGCGGGGCGAACACCGGGGAGCTGTTTTTT,CASSWSGANTGELFF
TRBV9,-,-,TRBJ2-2,TGTGCCAGCAGCGTAGAGGCAGGGGTGAATTCCGGGGAGCTGTTTTTT,CASSVEAGVNSGELFF
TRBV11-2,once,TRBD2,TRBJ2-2,TGTGCCAGCAGCCGGGGGGGGCTAAACACCGGGGAGCTGTTTTTT,CASSRGGLNTGELFF
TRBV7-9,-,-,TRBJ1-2,TGTGCCAGCAGCTTGGGCTTATCGGGCGGCTACACCTTC,CASSLGLSGGYTF
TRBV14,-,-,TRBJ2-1,TGTGCCAGCAGCCCTGCCTTCTATACGGAGCAGTTCTTC,CASSPAFYTEQFF
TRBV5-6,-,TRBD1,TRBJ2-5,TGTGCCAGCAGCCAGTTACTAGGGGGCAAGGAGACCCAGTACTTC,CASSQLLGGKETQYF